A selection of T cell receptor beta chains follows, all from one sample in a study of blood T cell repertoires in COVID-19. Assay: immunoSEQ multiplex PCR; the TCRdb copy retains only in-frame clones and omits some. The sample holds nearly 60,000 clones, around 89% seen once. Specimen: peripheral blood. These receptors all stem from a man in his 60s with active COVID-19. Each CDR3 is given without its conserved first and last residue. Fields, in order: CDR3 protein, J gene, V gene.

ASSVSPLGYT TRBJ1-2 TRBV9
ASSLRGINEKLF TRBJ1-4 TRBV11-2
ASSPAHPGQQY TRBJ2-7 TRBV14
ASSSGLAGTDTQY TRBJ2-3 TRBV27
ASSPTSGGAIAGELF TRBJ2-2 TRBV3-1/TRBV3-2
ASSPGTGGSAF TRBJ1-1 TRBV6-5
ASSLDGSRVAKNIQY TRBJ2-4 TRBV11-2
ASSISAAGEYEQY TRBJ2-7 TRBV19
ASRGWSTDTQY TRBJ2-3 TRBV30
ATSDPARQGFNDEQF TRBJ2-1 TRBV24-1
ASSGFVGGYGYT TRBJ1-2 TRBV2
ASSVERGSAGNQPQH TRBJ1-5 TRBV6-1
ASSKSPLTGDLYGYT TRBJ1-2 TRBV21-1
AIRRDRERNTEAF TRBJ1-1 TRBV10-3
ASSSSPSGYGYT TRBJ1-2 TRBV28
ASSSGQFGQPQH TRBJ1-5 TRBV5-1
ASRGIKRAQETQY TRBJ2-5 TRBV28
ASSVAGYYEQY TRBJ2-7 TRBV19
ASSFSQGYEQY TRBJ2-7 TRBV5-5
ATRASGSYEQY TRBJ2-7 TRBV15
ASSPHGLAGSYNEQF TRBJ2-1 TRBV2
ASSQGQGAREAF TRBJ1-1 TRBV3-1/TRBV3-2
ASSEDGVKNIQY TRBJ2-4 TRBV6-1
ATSTWGENTGELF TRBJ2-2 TRBV15
ASSESGKETQY TRBJ2-5 TRBV9
ASSLVPSGSFPYEQY TRBJ2-7 TRBV7-2
ASSLTGRQGDEQY TRBJ2-7 TRBV28
ASSLSRGSPLH TRBJ1-6 TRBV27
ASSLDGLAYEQY TRBJ2-7 TRBV5-5
ASSLAGGDGANEKLF TRBJ1-4 TRBV5-5
ASSTSGTGTDTQY TRBJ2-3 TRBV7-8
ASSPRDSWNYGYT TRBJ1-2 TRBV19
ASSWTATYEQY TRBJ2-7 TRBV6-6
ASSPGDTPYEQY TRBJ2-7 TRBV5-1
ASSGQGGTDTQY TRBJ2-3 TRBV2
ASSVVPLGNTIY TRBJ1-3 TRBV9
ASHDRDNQPQH TRBJ1-5 TRBV6-5
ASSQGRGPIETQY TRBJ2-5 TRBV4-1
ASSRPRGSYNEQF TRBJ2-1 TRBV28
ASSYGGLNTEAF TRBJ1-1 TRBV6-2/TRBV6-3
ASSEGQGPNEQF TRBJ2-1 TRBV6-1
ASRLAGPNEQF TRBJ2-1 TRBV6-5
ASRPRNEWGGGELF TRBJ2-2 TRBV11-1
ATRGAIDTQY TRBJ2-3 TRBV5-1
ASSEGRGSGANVLT TRBJ2-6 TRBV6-4
ASSENLLSYEQY TRBJ2-7 TRBV10-2
ASSPGGIAGVGETQY TRBJ2-5 TRBV7-3
ASSLANLGRGDNSPLH TRBJ1-6 TRBV5-1
ASRRTGGAFGTDTQY TRBJ2-3 TRBV19
ASSQGIGTSQETQY TRBJ2-5 TRBV3-1/TRBV3-2
ASSQSGNTIY TRBJ1-3 TRBV14
ASSQGTGVNQPQH TRBJ1-5 TRBV3-1/TRBV3-2
ASSSKEPRDTDTQY TRBJ2-3 TRBV5-4
ASSIGSPLTGELF TRBJ2-2 TRBV19
AWSVDSKTSTDTQY TRBJ2-3 TRBV30
ASSQGGGRNNEQF TRBJ2-1 TRBV3-1/TRBV3-2
ASSLRLAVNTGELF TRBJ2-2 TRBV5-5
ASSPAGQGDGGELF TRBJ2-2 TRBV18